Listed below are T cell receptor beta chains from one sample, sequenced in a study of OX40 agonist ivuxolimab in advanced cancers. Method: immunoSEQ multiplex PCR; TCRdb's copy keeps in-frame clones and lacks some. This sample carries tens of thousands of clones, roughly 94% of them seen once, and the ten largest clones take around 2.5%. Material: CD4+ or CD8+ T cells sorted from blood, obtained in a trial of the OX40 agonist ivuxolimab. The receptors here all came from an adult with an advanced solid tumor such as melanoma, head and neck, liver or kidney cancer. Both conserved end residues are part of each CDR3. A D gene is named only where the DNA matches it firmly. A row's size may be missing; if present it is once, few, many or a size class.

clone_size j_call v_call d_call cdr3_nt cdr3_aa
NA TRBJ2-3 TRBV11-2 TRBD1 TGTGCCAGCAGCTTAGTAGGGGGCGCTGATACGCAGTATTTT CASSLVGGADTQYF
NA TRBJ2-1 TRBV27 TRBD2 TGTGCCAGCGGCGGGGGGTACTACAATGAGCAGTTCTTC CASGGGYYNEQFF
NA TRBJ2-1 TRBV10-1 NA TGCGCCAGCAGTGAACTTCAGGGTAACTCCTACAATGAGCAGTTCTTC CASSELQGNSYNEQFF
NA TRBJ1-4 TRBV2 NA TGTGCCAGCAGAATCCTAGCAACTAATGAAAAACTGTTTTTT CASRILATNEKLFF
NA TRBJ2-3 TRBV2 NA TGTGCCAGCAGGTCGGACGGCACAGATACGCAGTATTTT CASRSDGTDTQYF
few TRBJ2-7 TRBV2 NA TGTGCCAGCAGTGTCTACGAGCAGTACTTC CASSVYEQYF
NA TRBJ2-5 TRBV6-6 NA TGTGCCAGCAGTTACGGGGGCCCGGAGACCCAGTACTTC CASSYGGPETQYF
NA TRBJ1-1 TRBV6-1 TRBD1 TGTGCCAGCAGTGAAGTTTATCGAGGGGGCTGGAACACTGAAGCTTTCTTT CASSEVYRGGWNTEAFF
NA TRBJ2-1 TRBV19 TRBD2 TGTGCCAGTAGTATAGATTGGGATAGCGGGAGTATCAATGAGCAGTTCTTC CASSIDWDSGSINEQFF
NA TRBJ1-3 TRBV6-5 NA TGTGCCAGCAGTTACAGGGGAGGCCCTGGAAACACCATATATTTT CASSYRGGPGNTIYF
NA TRBJ1-1 TRBV2 NA TGTGCCAGCAGTGAAGCCGAGGGATCCTCCACTGAAGCTTTCTTT CASSEAEGSSTEAFF
NA TRBJ1-2 TRBV28 NA TGTGCCAGCAGTTTTTTTACTGACGGTTACGGAAACGAGACCTTC CASSFFTDGYGNETF
NA TRBJ2-3 TRBV10-3 NA TGTGCCATCAGTGAGTCGTGGAGGGGCACAGATACGCAGTATTTT CAISESWRGTDTQYF
NA TRBJ1-1 TRBV5-1 NA TGCGCCAGCAGCTTGGTAGGGACTGCGAACACTGAAGCTTTCTTT CASSLVGTANTEAFF
NA TRBJ1-1 TRBV14 NA TGTGCCAGCAGCCAGGCTCCGAACACTGAAGCTTTCTTT CASSQAPNTEAFF
NA TRBJ2-1 TRBV9 NA TGTGCCAGCAGCGTAGCTTTGGCAGGGGCTGGCAATGAGCAGTTCTTC CASSVALAGAGNEQFF
NA TRBJ1-4 TRBV13 NA TGTGCCAGCAGGCCCAGCCTCCGGGACCCGGAGAAAAAACTGTTTTTT CASRPSLRDPEKKLFF
NA TRBJ1-6 TRBV27 NA TGTGCCAGCAGTTTATACTCTCACAGGGACAATAATTCACCCCTCCACTTT CASSLYSHRDNNSPLHF
NA TRBJ1-2 TRBV7-8 NA TGTGCCAGCAGCTTGACCGGGGCCAACTATGGCTACACCTTC CASSLTGANYGYTF
NA TRBJ1-4 TRBV27 NA TGTGCCAGCAGTACAGGGTTAGGAAATGAAAAACTGTTTTTT CASSTGLGNEKLFF
NA TRBJ1-5 TRBV6-1 NA TGTGCCAGCAGTCCCCGGGGGGCTGATCAGCCCCAGCATTTT CASSPRGADQPQHF
NA TRBJ2-1 TRBV30 TRBD1 TGTGCCTGGAGCTTAAAGACAGGGCCCAATGAGCAGTTCTTC CAWSLKTGPNEQFF
NA TRBJ2-6 TRBV9 NA TGTGCCAGCAGCGGACAGTCGGCAGGGGCCAACGTCCTGACTTTC CASSGQSAGANVLTF
NA TRBJ2-1 TRBV6-5 NA TGTGCCAGCAGTTCGCAAGGGTGGGAGGTCTTC CASSSQGWEVF
NA TRBJ2-1 TRBV10-1 TRBD2 TGCGCCAGCAGTGAGGCTAGCGGGATAATCTACAATGAGCAGTTCTTC CASSEASGIIYNEQFF
NA TRBJ1-1 TRBV28 TRBD1 TGTGCCAGCAGTCAACCCGGGACAGGCGTCGAAGCTTTCTTT CASSQPGTGVEAFF
once TRBJ2-1 TRBV11-3 NA TGTGCCAGCAGCTTTGTGGAAGATGAGCAGTTCTTC CASSFVEDEQFF
NA TRBJ2-2 TRBV10-1 TRBD2 TGCGCCAGCAGTGATAATGGGGGGGCCGGGGAGCTGTTTTTT CASSDNGGAGELFF
NA TRBJ2-2 TRBV29-1 NA TGCAGCGTTGCCAGGGCGAACACCGGGGAGCTGTTTTTT CSVARANTGELFF
once TRBJ2-1 TRBV27 TRBD2 TGTGCCAGCAGTTCCGTACTGACTAGCGGGGGGTCTAATGAGCAGTTCTTC CASSSVLTSGGSNEQFF
NA TRBJ2-5 TRBV7-2 TRBD2 TGTGCCAGCAGCTTAAGCGGGAGGGCTGAGACCCAGTACTTC CASSLSGRAETQYF
NA TRBJ2-2 TRBV9 NA TGTGCCAGCAAGGGAGTGAAGGACACCGGGGAGCTGTTTTTT CASKGVKDTGELFF
NA TRBJ2-3 TRBV2 TRBD1 TGTGCCAGCAGTTACAGGGGGCTCGGGGGCACAGATACGCAGTATTTT CASSYRGLGGTDTQYF
NA TRBJ1-5 TRBV4-1 TRBD1 TGCGCCAGCAGCGACAGGGATTATCAGCCCCAGCATTTT CASSDRDYQPQHF
NA TRBJ1-4 TRBV25-1 TRBD1 TGTGCCAGCAGTGGTAGGGCAGGGGGTAGAGAAAAACTGTTTTTT CASSGRAGGREKLFF
NA TRBJ2-5 TRBV6-5 NA TGTGCCAGCAGTTACTCAGGACAGACCCAAGAGACCCAGTACTTC CASSYSGQTQETQYF
NA TRBJ1-2 TRBV27 NA TGTGCCAGCAGTTTGGCCCCGGGGGGGGATGGCTACACCTTC CASSLAPGGDGYTF
NA TRBJ2-2 TRBV7-2 TRBD2 TGTGCCAGCAGCTCGACTAGCGGTAGCACCGGGGAGCTGTTTTTT CASSSTSGSTGELFF
NA TRBJ2-5 TRBV23-1 TRBD2 TGCGCCAGCAGTCATTCCGGTTCTAGCGGGAGGATGGAGACCCAGTACTTC CASSHSGSSGRMETQYF
NA TRBJ2-7 TRBV4-1 TRBD2 TGCGCCAGCAGCCTTGAGGGCAGCGGGAAAACCTACGAGCAGTACTTC CASSLEGSGKTYEQYF
NA TRBJ1-2 TRBV7-9 TRBD1 TGTGCCAGCAGCCGTCCGGGACAGGGGACCTATGGCTACACCTTC CASSRPGQGTYGYTF
NA TRBJ1-5 TRBV4-3 NA TGCGCCAGCAGCCAAGTAGGGAGCAATCAGCCCCAGCATTTT CASSQVGSNQPQHF